This entry lists 11 T cell receptor beta chains sequenced from one sample in a study of CD8+ T cells in alopecia areata. Reverse transcribed after extraction, RNA yielded cDNA as the sequencing template. The data were produced by immunoSEQ multiplex PCR, yet TCRdb's version contains in-frame clones alone and is incomplete. The table includes 130,000 to 150,000 clones, less than 65% detected once. The source material was CD8+ T cells sorted from blood. The origin of the receptors is a human donor in good health.

For the CDR3, the DNA is TGTGCCAGCAGCATCAGTAGTAGCCCGGATCCGGGACAGGGTCGTAATGAGCAGTTCTTC. Translated: CASSISSSPDPGQGRNEQFF. The chain carries TRBV9 and TRBJ2-1; 9 nucleotides agree with TRBD1. Germline assignment: CDR1 SGDLS and CDR2 YYNGEE. CDR3 length: 20 amino acids. The V and J ends lost 4 bases and 7 bases, in that order; junction bases with no gene match: 24.

The chain has TRBV29-1 and TRBJ2-7, with TRBD2 matching 10 bases. Trimming at V came to 4 bases and at J to 3 bases, leaving 6 bases not matched to a gene. Germline V gene data show CDR1 as SQVTM and CDR2 as ANQGSEA. This CDR3 region has 14 residues. This CDR3 is CSVVGLATYYEQYF. CDR3 nucleotide sequence: TGCAGCGTTGTGGGACTAGCGACTTACTACGAGCAGTACTTC.

This clone has a handful of counts. The chain combines TRBV29-1 with TRBJ2-5; TRBD1 is a possible D gene (5 bases). The CDR3 covers 13 residues. The germline V gene encodes CDR1 SQVTM and CDR2 ANQGSEA. V was pared by 5 bases and J by 0 bases, with 10 bases between. The CDR3 DNA reads TGCAGCGTTTGGTGGGGCAACCAAGAGACCCAGTACTTC. Amino acid sequence: CSVWWGNQETQYF.

This rearrangement joins TRBV2 to TRBJ2-1; D remains unclear. In germline, CDR1 is SNHLY, CDR2 FYNNEI. Trimming pared 3 bases from V and 13 bases from J, leaving 10 bases between. The CDR3 is 11 amino acids. This CDR3 reads CASSDLGPQFF. The CDR3 DNA reads as TGTGCCAGCAGTGACCTTGGGCCACAGTTCTTC.

This clone came up a few times. The V gene is TRBV15, the J gene TRBJ2-3; 9 bases line up with TRBD2. Germline CDR1 reads LNHNV; CDR2 reads YYDKDF (reference sequence). The V and J ends lost 0 bases and 6 bases, in that order; junction bases with no gene match: 19. The CDR3 totals 20 residues. The CDR3 sequence: CATSRDHRTSERISFDTQYF. As DNA, the CDR3 is TGTGCCACCAGCAGAGATCACCGGACTAGCGAGAGGATCAGCTTCGATACGCAGTATTTT.

The chain recombines TRBV29-1 with TRBJ2-1; 7 nucleotides line up with TRBD2. Unmatched junction bases numbered 5, after V lost 4 bases and J lost 5 bases. The CDR3 runs 13 residues. Germline lookup yields CDR1 SQVTM and CDR2 ANQGSEA. The CDR3 DNA reads TGCAGCGTTGGGGGACTAAAACACAATGAGCAGTTCTTC. It codes for CSVGGLKHNEQFF.

This clone came up a few times. The CDR3 sequence is CASSESRRGIKQYF. CDR3 sequence (DNA): TGTGCCAGCAGTGAGTCCCGGCGGGGGATAAAGCAGTACTTC. The chain employs TRBV25-1 and TRBJ2-4, with 7 bases that match TRBD2. Per the germline V gene, CDR1 is MGHDK and CDR2 is SYGVNS. This CDR3 spans 14 amino acids. J gave up 13 bases and V 3 bases, and 12 bases lay outside the gene matches.

The chain's CDR3 is CASSGRDSLVYGYTF. In DNA, the CDR3 is TGTGCCAGCAGTGGTCGGGACAGTTTAGTCTATGGCTACACCTTC. This chain links TRBV2 with TRBJ1-2; TRBD1 matches 7 bases. The V and J ends lost 4 bases and 4 bases, in that order; junction bases with no gene match: 9. CDR1 is SNHLY, CDR2 FYNNEI, per germline. The CDR3 spans 15 residues.

J is TRBJ1-2 and V is TRBV7-9; D is uncertain. Trimming removed 0 bases at V and 1 base at J, with 9 bases between. The CDR3 has 15 amino acids. Germline V gene sequence: CDR1 SEHNR, CDR2 FQNEAQ (reference sequence). CDR3 region: CASSLAGPHNYGYTF. DNA for the CDR3: TGTGCCAGCAGCTTAGCAGGACCTCATAACTATGGCTACACCTTC.

V and J are TRBV15 and TRBJ1-2, with a tentative D call TRBD1 (6 bases). V was shortened by 0 bases and J by 4 bases, with 15 bases between the two germline ends. The CDR3 length is 16 residues. CDR1 is LNHNV and CDR2 is YYDKDF in the germline V gene (reference sequence). CDR3 coding DNA: TGTGCCACCAGCAGAGATCCAGGGGAAACTTCCTATGGCTACACCTTC. Translated, it gives CATSRDPGETSYGYTF. Complete variable domain (other parts from reference TRBV15 and TRBJ1-2): DAMVIQNPRYQVTQFGKPVTLSCSQTLNHNVMYWYQQKSSQAPKLLFHYYDKDFNNEADTPDNFQSRRPNTSFCFLDIRSPGLGDTAMYLCATSRDPGETSYGYTFGSGTRLTVV.

The CDR3 DNA reads as TGTGCCAGCAGTGACCCCGCGACAGGAAGCTCCTACGAGCAGTACTTC. Protein: CASSDPATGSSYEQYF. J is TRBJ2-7 and V is TRBV6-4, with a weak D call TRBD1 (6 bases). The V end lost 2 bases, the J end lost 0 bases, and 14 bases lay between the germline ends. Germline lookup yields CDR1 MRHNA and CDR2 SNTAGT. The CDR3 totals 16 residues.